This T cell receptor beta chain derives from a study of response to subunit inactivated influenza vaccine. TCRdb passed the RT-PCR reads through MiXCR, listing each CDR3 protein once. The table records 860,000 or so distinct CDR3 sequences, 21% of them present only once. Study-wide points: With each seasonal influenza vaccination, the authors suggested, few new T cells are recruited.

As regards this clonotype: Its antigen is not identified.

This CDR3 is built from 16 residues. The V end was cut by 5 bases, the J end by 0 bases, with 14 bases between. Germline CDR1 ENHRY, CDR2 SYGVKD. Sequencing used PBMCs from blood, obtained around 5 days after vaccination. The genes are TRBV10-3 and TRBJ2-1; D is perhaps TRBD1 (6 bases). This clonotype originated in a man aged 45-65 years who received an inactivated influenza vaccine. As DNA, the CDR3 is TGTGCCATCAGTAGGGGACAAGAGGGCTCCTACAATGAGCAGTTCTTC. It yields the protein CAISRGQEGSYNEQFF.